This T cell receptor beta chain was found in a study of tumor and adjacent non-tumor tissue in lung cancer. Study-wide background: Histology: about a dozen adenocarcinoma, 2 squamous cell carcinoma, 1 small cell lung cancer. Each sample yielded 3.5 million to 4.5 million productive TCRbeta reads on average. Findings and limits, study-wide: Significantly higher TCR diversity was found in tumor than normal lung.

This CDR3 is built from 15 residues. Germline CDR1 reads SGHAT; CDR2 reads FQNNGV. Points on this clonotype: Its cognate antigen is unknown. One end of the junction is discordant with germline, which a read error may explain.

This sample's RNA came from whole unsorted tissue. A modified ARM-PCR protocol with three rounds of nested PCR amplified TCRbeta. TCRdb re-called the multiplex PCR reads with MiXCR, one entry per CDR3 protein. The table has 120,000 or so distinct CDR3 sequences, nearly 85% seen once; the top ten hold more than 20%. The V call is TRBV11-2, the J call TRBJ2-7; D could derive from TRBD1 or TRBD2 (5 bases each). This sequence was found in an older man with non-small cell lung cancer. Sequenced input: lung tumor tissue. The CDR3 bases are TGTACCAGCAGCCCCGGGGCAGGGCCCTCCTACAAGCAGTACTTC. Amino acid sequence: CTSSPGAGPSYKQYF.